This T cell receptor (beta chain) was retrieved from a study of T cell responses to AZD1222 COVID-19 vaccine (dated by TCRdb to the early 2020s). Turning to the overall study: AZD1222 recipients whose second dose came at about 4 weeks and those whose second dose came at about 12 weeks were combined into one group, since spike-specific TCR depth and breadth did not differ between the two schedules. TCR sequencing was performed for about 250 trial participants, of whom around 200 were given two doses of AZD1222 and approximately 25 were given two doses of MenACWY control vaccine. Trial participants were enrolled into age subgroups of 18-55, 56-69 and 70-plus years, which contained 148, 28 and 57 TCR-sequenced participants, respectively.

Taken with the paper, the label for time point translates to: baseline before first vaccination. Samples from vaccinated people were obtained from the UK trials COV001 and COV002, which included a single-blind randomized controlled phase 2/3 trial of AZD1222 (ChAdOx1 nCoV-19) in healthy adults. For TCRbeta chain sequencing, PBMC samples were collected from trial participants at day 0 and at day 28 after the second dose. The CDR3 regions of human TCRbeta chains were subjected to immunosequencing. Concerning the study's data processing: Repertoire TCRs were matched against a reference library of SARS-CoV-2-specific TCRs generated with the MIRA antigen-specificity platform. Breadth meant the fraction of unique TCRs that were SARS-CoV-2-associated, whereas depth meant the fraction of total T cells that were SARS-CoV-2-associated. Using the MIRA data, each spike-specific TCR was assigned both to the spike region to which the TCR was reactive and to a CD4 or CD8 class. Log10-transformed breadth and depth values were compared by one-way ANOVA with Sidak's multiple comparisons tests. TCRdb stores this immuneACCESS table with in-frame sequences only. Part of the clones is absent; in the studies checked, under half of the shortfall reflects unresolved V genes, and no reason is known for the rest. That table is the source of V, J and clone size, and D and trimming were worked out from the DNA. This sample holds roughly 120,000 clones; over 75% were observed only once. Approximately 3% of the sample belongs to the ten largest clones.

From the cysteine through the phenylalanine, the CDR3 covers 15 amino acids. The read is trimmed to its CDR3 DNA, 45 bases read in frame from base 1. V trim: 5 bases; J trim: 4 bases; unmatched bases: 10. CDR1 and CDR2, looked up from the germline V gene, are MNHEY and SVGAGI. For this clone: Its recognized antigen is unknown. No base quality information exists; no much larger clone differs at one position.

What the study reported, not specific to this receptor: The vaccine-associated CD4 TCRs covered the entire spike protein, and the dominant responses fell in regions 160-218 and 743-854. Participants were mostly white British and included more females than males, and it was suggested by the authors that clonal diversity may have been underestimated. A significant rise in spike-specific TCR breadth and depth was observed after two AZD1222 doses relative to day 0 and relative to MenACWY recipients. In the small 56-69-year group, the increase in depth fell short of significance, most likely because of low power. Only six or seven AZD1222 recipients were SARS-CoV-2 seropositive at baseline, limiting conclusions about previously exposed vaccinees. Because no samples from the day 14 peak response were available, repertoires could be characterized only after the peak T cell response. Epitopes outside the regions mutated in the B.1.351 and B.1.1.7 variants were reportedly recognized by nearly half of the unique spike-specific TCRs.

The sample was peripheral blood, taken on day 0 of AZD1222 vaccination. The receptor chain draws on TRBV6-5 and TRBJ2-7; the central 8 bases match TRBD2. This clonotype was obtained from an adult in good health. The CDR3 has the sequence CASSRTGTSPYEQYF. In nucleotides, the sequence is TGTGCCAGCAGTCGTACCGGGACTAGTCCGTACGAGCAGTACTTC.